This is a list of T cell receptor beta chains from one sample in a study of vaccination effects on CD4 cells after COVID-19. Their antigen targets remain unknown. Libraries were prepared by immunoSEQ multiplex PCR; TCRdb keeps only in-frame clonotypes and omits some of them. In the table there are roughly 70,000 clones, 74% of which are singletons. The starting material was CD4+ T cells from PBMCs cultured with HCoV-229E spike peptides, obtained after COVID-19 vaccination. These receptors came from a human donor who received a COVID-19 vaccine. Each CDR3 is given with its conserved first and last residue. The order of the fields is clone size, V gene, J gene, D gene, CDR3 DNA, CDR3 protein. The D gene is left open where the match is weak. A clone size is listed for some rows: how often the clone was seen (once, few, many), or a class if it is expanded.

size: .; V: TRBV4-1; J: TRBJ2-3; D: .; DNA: TGCGCCAGCAGACAAGAAATCGTACCCTGGGGGGGCGCGGATGATACGCAGTATTTT; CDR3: CASRQEIVPWGGADDTQYF
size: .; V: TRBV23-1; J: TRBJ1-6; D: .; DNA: TGCGCCAGCAGTCAATCAAGGGGCGGACCCTATAATTCACCCCTCCACTTT; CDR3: CASSQSRGGPYNSPLHF
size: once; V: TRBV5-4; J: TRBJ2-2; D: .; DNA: TGTGCCAGCAGCTTAGGAGGGTCGGGCGGGGAGCTGTTTTTT; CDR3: CASSLGGSGGELFF
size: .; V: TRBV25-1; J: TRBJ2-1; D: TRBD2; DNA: TGTGCCAGCAGTCCCCCCCGGATAGCGGGGAGCTCCTACAATGAGCAGTTCTTC; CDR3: CASSPPRIAGSSYNEQFF
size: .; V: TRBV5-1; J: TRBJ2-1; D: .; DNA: TGCGCCAGCAGCGGCCACACCGAGGATGAGCAGTTCTTC; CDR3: CASSGHTEDEQFF
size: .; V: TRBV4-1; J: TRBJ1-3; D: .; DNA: TGCGCCAGCAGCCAAGCGGGCGGGGTTGGAAACACCATATATTTT; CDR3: CASSQAGGVGNTIYF
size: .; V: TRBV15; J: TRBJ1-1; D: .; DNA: TGTGCCACCAGCAGAGTATGGGCGATGTCAACTGAAGCTTTCTTT; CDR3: CATSRVWAMSTEAFF
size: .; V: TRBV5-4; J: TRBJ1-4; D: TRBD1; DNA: TGTGCCAGCAGCTGGACAGGGGGTGGTGAAAAACTGTTTTTT; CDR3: CASSWTGGGEKLFF
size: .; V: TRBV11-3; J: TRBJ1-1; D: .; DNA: TGTGCCAGCAGCTTAGGGAAGAACACTGAAGCTTTCTTT; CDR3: CASSLGKNTEAFF
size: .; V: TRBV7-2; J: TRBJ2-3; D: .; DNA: TGTGCCAGCACCAGAGGCACAGATACGCAGTATTTT; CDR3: CASTRGTDTQYF
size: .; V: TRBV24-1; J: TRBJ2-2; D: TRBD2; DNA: TGTGCCACCAGTGCACCCGGGACTAGTAGAACCGGGGAGCTGTTTTTT; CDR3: CATSAPGTSRTGELFF
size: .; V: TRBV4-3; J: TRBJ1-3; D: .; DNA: TGCGCCAGCAGCCAAGATGCGTCAGGGCGCCCTGGAAACACCATATATTTT; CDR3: CASSQDASGRPGNTIYF
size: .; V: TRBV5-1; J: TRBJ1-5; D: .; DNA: TGCGCCAGCAGCCCCCAGGGCTCCAATCAGCCCCAGCATTTT; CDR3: CASSPQGSNQPQHF
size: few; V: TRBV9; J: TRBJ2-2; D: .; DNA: TGTGCCAGCAGCGTGATGGGGAGCACCGGGGAGCTGTTTTTT; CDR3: CASSVMGSTGELFF